This T cell receptor beta chain is drawn from a study of OX40 agonist ivuxolimab in advanced cancers. Study-wide background: Dosing consisted of intravenous ivuxolimab at 0.01 to 10 mg/kg every 2 weeks. Every patient in dose escalation had hepatocellular carcinoma, melanoma, renal cell or head and neck cancer. Treatment received earlier with anti-PD-1, anti-PD-L1 or anti-CTLA-4 agents was allowed, and over 30% had some. Study findings and constraints: Both blood CD4+ and CD8+ T cells showed clonal growth by week 6 at 0.1 to 3.0 mg/kg.

In the case of this clone: The antigen remains undetermined.

Profiling relied on immunoSEQ multiplex PCR, and the TCRdb table lists in-frame clones only, not all of them. Of 25,000 to 35,000 clones in the sample, more than 85% were seen once. Germline V gene lookup returns CDR1 MDHEN and CDR2 SYDVKM. The V gene lost 5 bases and the J gene lost 0 bases, with 10 bases spanning the gap. The CDR3 is made up of 15 amino acids. The material was CD4+ or CD8+ T cells sorted from blood, obtained in a trial of the OX40 agonist ivuxolimab. The clonotype was recovered from an adult with an advanced solid tumor such as melanoma, head and neck, liver or kidney cancer. The chain carries TRBV28 and TRBJ2-2; D is unresolved. The chain's CDR3 is CASSAPVPNTGELFF. The CDR3 DNA follows: TGTGCCAGCAGTGCCCCTGTCCCGAACACCGGGGAGCTGTTTTTT.